Presented here are 14 T cell receptor beta chains from one specimen sequenced in a study of blood T cell repertoires in COVID-19. TCRdb keeps only in-frame clones here, not all; method: immunoSEQ multiplex PCR. The data show over 450,000 clones, 85% to 90% seen once. Source material: peripheral blood. The receptors shown here come from a woman aged 45-59 years with COVID-19, enrolled during active disease.

This chain links TRBV29-1 with TRBJ1-1, with a weak D call TRBD1 (6 bases). The germline V and J ends were trimmed by 4 bases and 4 bases, with 13 bases remaining between them. Germline assignment: CDR1 SQVTM and CDR2 ANQGSEA. The CDR3 is 13 amino acids. CDR3 in DNA: TGCAGCGTTGTTAGGGGGGGACTCACTGAAGCTTTCTTT. It codes for CSVVRGGLTEAFF.

This chain joins TRBV9 and TRBJ1-1; D gene uncertain. Germline CDR1 reads SGDLS; CDR2 reads YYNGEE. The ends were cut back, 0 bases at V and 0 bases at J, with 3 bases in the middle. The CDR3 is 13 amino acids. CDR3 residues: CASSVAMNTEAFF. CDR3 in DNA: TGTGCCAGCAGCGTAGCTATGAACACTGAAGCTTTCTTT.

V is TRBV11-2 and J is TRBJ2-5; D not certain. Deletions cut 5 bases from V and 5 bases from J, with 12 bases between. CDR1 is SGHAT and CDR2 is FQNNGV in the germline V gene. The CDR3 length is 13 residues. This CDR3 is CASSPGRIETQYF. CDR3 DNA: TGTGCCAGCAGCCCAGGTCGGATTGAGACCCAGTACTTC.

This clone was detected only once. The chain is built from TRBV27 and TRBJ1-6; D is undetermined. Deletions cut 5 bases from V and 0 bases from J, with 5 bases between. The germline V gene encodes CDR1 MNHEY and CDR2 SMNVEV (reference sequence). CDR3 length: 14 residues. The CDR3 here is CASSRSSYNSPLHF. The CDR3 DNA reads TGTGCCAGCAGTAGGAGCTCCTATAATTCACCCCTCCACTTT.

The chain uses TRBV2 and TRBJ2-3; 7 positions match TRBD1. CDR3 length equals 15 residues. Germline V gives CDR1 SNHLY, CDR2 FYNNEI. V shed 4 bases and J 0 bases; nucleotides not matched to a gene: 4. CDR3 protein: CASSGQGPSTDTQYF. The CDR3 DNA is TGTGCCAGCAGTGGACAGGGCCCCAGCACAGATACGCAGTATTTT.

The rearrangement joins TRBV11-2 to TRBJ2-7, with D uncertain. Germline V gives CDR1 SGHAT, CDR2 FQNNGV. Trimming stripped 6 bases from V and 0 bases from J, with 9 bases between. CDR3 length: 13 residues. CDR3: CASRLQISYEQYF. The DNA of the CDR3 is TGTGCCAGCAGGTTACAGATCTCCTACGAGCAGTACTTC.

The J gene is TRBJ2-7, the V gene TRBV18, with D perhaps TRBD1 (6 bases). Germline V gene data show CDR1 as KGHSH and CDR2 as LQKENI. The CDR3 is made up of 13 amino acids. With 5 bases removed from V and 4 bases from J, the gap between germline ends came to 12 bases. The CDR3 protein is CASSGSQGYEQYF. The CDR3 coding sequence is TGTGCCAGCTCAGGGTCCCAGGGGTACGAGCAGTACTTC.

V and J are TRBV4-2 and TRBJ1-1; TRBD1 is a possible D gene (6 bases). V lost 1 base, J lost 0 bases, and 12 bases lay in between. This CDR3 spans 16 amino acids. The germline V gene encodes CDR1 LGHNA and CDR2 YNFKEQ. The CDR3 protein is CASSQGAGDLNTEAFF. DNA for the CDR3: TGTGCCAGCAGCCAAGGGGCAGGGGATTTGAACACTGAAGCTTTCTTT.

This chain links TRBV29-1 with TRBJ1-1, with 9 bases fitting TRBD1. Germline loops: CDR1 SQVTM, CDR2 ANQGSEA. This CDR3 spans 15 amino acids. Trimming removed 7 bases from V and 0 bases from J; junction bases left unmatched: 9. The CDR3 reads CSGQTGQGLNTEAFF. The CDR3 nucleotides are TGCAGCGGCCAAACGGGACAGGGATTGAACACTGAAGCTTTCTTT.

The chain has TRBV6-5 and TRBJ2-2; 8 nucleotides match TRBD1. The CDR3 loop spans 14 amino acids. Germline values: CDR1 MNHEY, CDR2 SVGAGI. The junction had 8 bases not matched to a gene; V was cut back by 8 bases and J by 6 bases. This CDR3 is CASGQGQQAGELFF. DNA for the CDR3: TGTGCCAGCGGACAGGGCCAACAAGCCGGGGAGCTGTTTTTT.

The chain is built from TRBV9 and TRBJ2-1, with 10 bases lining up with TRBD2. Germline loops: CDR1 SGDLS, CDR2 YYNGEE. V lost 0 bases and J lost 3; bases outside the gene matches: 6. CDR3 length: 17 amino acids. The CDR3 nucleotides read TGTGCCAGCAGCGTAGCCCCCGGGACTAGCGACTACAATGAGCAGTTCTTC. Encoded protein: CASSVAPGTSDYNEQFF.

The chain has TRBV5-1 and TRBJ1-4; tentatively, D is TRBD1 (6 bases). Between the trimmed V and J ends, which lost 6 bases and 5 bases, there was a span of 11 bases. CDR1 and CDR2 (germline): SGHRS, YFSETQ. The CDR3 extends over 13 amino acids. CDR3 in DNA: TGCGCCAGCAAAAGACAGGAAAATGAAAAACTGTTTTTT. Translation gives CASKRQENEKLFF.

J is TRBJ1-2 and V is TRBV5-1; TRBD1 aligns across 9 bases. V lost 5 bases to trimming and J lost 6 bases; unmatched junction nucleotides: 8. Looked up from germline, CDR1 is SGHRS and CDR2 is YFSETQ. This CDR3 has 14 amino acids. CDR3 in amino acids: CASSLQGAGDGYTF. CDR3 nucleotides: TGCGCCAGCAGTTTACAGGGGGCGGGAGATGGCTACACCTTC.

This clone has only one observation. The chain links TRBV5-1 to TRBJ2-1; D is possibly TRBD2 (5 bases). In germline, CDR1 is SGHRS, CDR2 YFSETQ. Trimming pared 4 bases from V and 0 bases from J, leaving 14 bases between. The CDR3 runs to 16 residues. CDR3 loop: CASSPGRLSSYNEQFF. The CDR3 nucleotides are TGCGCCAGCAGCCCGGGAAGATTAAGCTCCTACAATGAGCAGTTCTTC.